Below are 21 T cell receptor beta chains sequenced from a single sample in a study of control samples from healthy donors and cancer patients. Here immunoSEQ multiplex PCR was the method, and the copy in TCRdb shows in-frame clones only, minus some. The sample has approximately 160,000 clones, about 94% seen once; the top ten hold 0.68%. The specimen was blood. Source of these receptors: a woman aged 25-40 years in good health.

The V call is TRBV6-4, the J call TRBJ2-2, with 8 bases lining up with TRBD1. Germline lookup yields CDR1 MRHNA and CDR2 SNTAGT. Trimming took 6 bases from V and 3 from J; bases not matched to a gene: 6. This CDR3 region has 15 residues. CDR3 sequence: CASRAQTGDTGELFF. The CDR3 DNA reads TGTGCCAGCAGGGCGCAGACAGGGGACACCGGGGAGCTGTTTTTT.

The chain links TRBV28 to TRBJ2-4; TRBD1 is a possible D gene (5 bases). The CDR3 contains 14 residues. V was trimmed by 5 bases and J by 2 bases, leaving 10 bases between them. The germline V gene encodes CDR1 MDHEN and CDR2 SYDVKM. CDR3 sequence reads: CASSRQGTKNIQYF. As DNA, the CDR3 is TGTGCCAGCAGTCGCCAGGGTACCAAAAACATTCAGTACTTC.

The chain has TRBV24-1 and TRBJ2-1; TRBD1 aligns across 7 bases. In germline, CDR1 is KGHDR, CDR2 SFDVKD. The CDR3 consists of 15 residues. V gave up 4 bases and J gave up 2 bases; unmatched junction bases: 4. The CDR3 here is CATSDLDRTYNEQFF. The CDR3 DNA reads as TGTGCCACCAGTGACCTGGACAGGACCTACAATGAGCAGTTCTTC.

The V gene is TRBV27, the J gene TRBJ2-7; D is possibly TRBD2 (6 bases). CDR1 MNHEY and CDR2 SMNVEV come from the germline V gene (reference sequence). V dropped 6 bases and J dropped 3 bases, with 12 bases sitting between them. The CDR3 length is 13 residues. CDR3 nucleotide sequence: TGTGCCAGCAGCCGCGGGAAAGACTACGAGCAGTACTTC. It specifies CASSRGKDYEQYF.

This sequence joins TRBV28 and TRBJ2-5, with D possibly TRBD2 on 6 matching bases. Trimming left V 11 bases short and J 5 bases short, with 18 bases between. Germline assignment: CDR1 MDHEN and CDR2 SYDVKM. This CDR3 region has 13 residues. The CDR3 nucleotides read TGTGCCGGAGCGGAGGGAAAGAGGGAGACCCAGTACTTC. Protein: CAGAEGKRETQYF.

This rearrangement joins TRBV6-5 to TRBJ1-1, with 9 bases aligning to TRBD1. This CDR3 contains 15 residues. Germline V gene data show CDR1 as MNHEY and CDR2 as SVGAGI. V gave up 0 bases and J gave up 5 bases; unmatched junction bases: 4. The CDR3 bases are TGTGCCAGCAGTTACTCCACAGGGGGCCGTACTGAAGCTTTCTTT. It yields the protein CASSYSTGGRTEAFF.

The genes are TRBV11-2 and TRBJ2-1; 12 nucleotides line up with TRBD2. Germline V CDR1 and CDR2: SGHAT, FQNNGV. The CDR3 spans 17 residues. Trimming cost V 0 bases and J 2 bases; bases outside gene matches: 2. CDR3 DNA sequence: TGTGCCAGCAGCTTAGATAGGACTAGCGGGGCCTACAATGAGCAGTTCTTC. Encoded protein: CASSLDRTSGAYNEQFF.

This rearrangement joins TRBV10-3 to TRBJ1-1; 11 nucleotides match TRBD1. This CDR3 is 12 amino acids long. Trimming cost V 11 bases and J 5 bases; bases outside gene matches: 4. Germline lookup yields CDR1 ENHRY and CDR2 SYGVKD. The CDR3 reads CAGQGAGTEAFF. CDR3 sequence (DNA): TGTGCCGGACAGGGGGCAGGGACTGAAGCTTTCTTT.

The chain links TRBV15 to TRBJ2-1, with 9 bases aligning to TRBD2. This CDR3 is 15 amino acids long. In germline, CDR1 is LNHNV, CDR2 YYDKDF (reference sequence). V lost 1 base to trimming and J lost 8 bases; unmatched junction nucleotides: 6. The CDR3 nucleotides are TGTGCCACCAGCAGAGGGGGTAGCGGGAGCCATGAGCAGTTCTTC. Translation gives CATSRGGSGSHEQFF.

This clone has a single count. The chain's CDR3 is CASSLSATGSNQPQHF. CDR3 in DNA: TGTGCCAGCAGTTTATCGGCGACAGGGAGCAATCAGCCCCAGCATTTT. The chain employs TRBV27 and TRBJ1-5, with 7 bases identical to TRBD1. There are 16 residues in the CDR3. CDR1 MNHEY and CDR2 SMNVEV come from the germline V gene (reference sequence). The trim removed 0 bases at V and 1 base at J, leaving 3 bases unmatched.

V is TRBV5-1 and J is TRBJ2-5; possibly TRBD1 or TRBD2 for D (6 bases each). CDR3 size: 16 residues. The germline V and J ends were trimmed by 0 bases and 1 base, with 13 bases remaining between them. Germline CDR1 reads SGHRS; CDR2 reads YFSETQ. The CDR3 bases are TGCGCCAGCAGCTTGGCCGGGGGCGGCCTCCAAGAGACCCAGTACTTC. It is translated as CASSLAGGGLQETQYF.

V is TRBV28 and J is TRBJ2-4; D is ambiguous. Germline V gene data show CDR1 as MDHEN and CDR2 as SYDVKM. V was shortened by 5 bases and J by 6 bases, with 17 bases between the two germline ends. CDR3 length equals 15 residues. CDR3 in DNA: TGTGCCAGCAGTATGAGCGAGACAACCTTAAACATTCAGTACTTC. Translated: CASSMSETTLNIQYF.

The chain recombines TRBV5-1 with TRBJ2-2; 7 bases are a match to TRBD1. The CDR3 is 17 amino acids. The germline V gene encodes CDR1 SGHRS and CDR2 YFSETQ. The trim removed 2 bases at V and 6 bases at J, leaving 13 bases unmatched. As DNA, the CDR3 is TGCGCCAGCAGCTTAGGACAGGCCCAACTCACGTCCGGGGAGCTGTTTTTT. Translated: CASSLGQAQLTSGELFF. The whole variable domain, remainder taken from reference TRBV5-1 and TRBJ2-2, is KAGVTQTPRYLIKTRGQQVTLSCSPISGHRSVSWYQQTPGQGLQFLFEYFSETQRNKGNFPGRFSGRQFSNSRSEMNVSTLELGDSALYLCASSLGQAQLTSGELFFGEGSRLTVL.

The V gene is TRBV7-6, the J gene TRBJ2-5; maybe TRBD1 (6 bases). V lost 3 bases and J 5 bases, leaving 16 bases between the germline ends. Germline V lookup: CDR1 SGHVS, CDR2 FNYEAQ. The CDR3 is 15 residues long. The chain's CDR3 is CASSFGWTEHETQYF. The CDR3 bases are TGTGCCAGCAGCTTTGGCTGGACAGAGCATGAGACCCAGTACTTC.

The CDR3 here is CASSPATNTDTQYF. The DNA of the CDR3 is TGTGCCAGCTCACCAGCCACAAACACAGATACGCAGTATTTT. V gene TRBV18 combines with J gene TRBJ2-3, with D uncertain. CDR3 length equals 14 residues. V gave up 2 bases and J gave up 2 bases, with 8 bases separating them. Per the germline V gene, CDR1 is KGHSH and CDR2 is LQKENI.

J is TRBJ1-1 and V is TRBV5-6, with D uncertain. Germline V gene data show CDR1 as SGHDT and CDR2 as YYEEEE. V lost 1 base and J 5 bases, leaving 15 bases between the germline ends. This CDR3 is built from 15 residues. CDR3 in DNA: TGTGCCAGCAGCTTGACTAATTCGATGGGAACTGAAGCTTTCTTT. It codes for CASSLTNSMGTEAFF.

This chain joins TRBV5-6 and TRBJ2-7, with D uncertain. The CDR3 has 15 amino acids. V dropped 2 bases and J dropped 3 bases, with 15 bases sitting between them. CDR1 and CDR2 (germline): SGHDT, YYEEEE. The CDR3 here is CASSFWGWGSYEQYF. CDR3 DNA sequence: TGTGCCAGCAGCTTCTGGGGTTGGGGTAGCTACGAGCAGTACTTC. Full variable domain (remainder filled in from reference TRBV5-6 and TRBJ2-7): DAGVTQSPTHLIKTRGQQVTLRCSPKSGHDTVSWYQQALGQGPQFIFQYYEEEERQRGNFPDRFSGHQFPNYSSELNVNALLLGDSALYLCASSFWGWGSYEQYFGPGTRLTVT.

The chain couples TRBV5-1 to TRBJ2-5, with D maybe TRBD1 (6 bases). This CDR3 has 14 residues. Germline V CDR1 and CDR2: SGHRS, YFSETQ. V was pared by 0 bases and J by 3 bases, with 9 bases between. CDR3 in DNA: TGCGCCAGCAGCTTGGTTCCAGGGGAAGAGACCCAGTACTTC. Its translation: CASSLVPGEETQYF.

The chain is built from TRBV14 and TRBJ2-1; 7 bases line up with TRBD2. The CDR3 totals 10 residues. Germline V CDR1 and CDR2: SGHDN, FVKESK. The V segment lost 9 bases and the J segment 7 bases; nucleotides outside the gene matches: 0. The CDR3 region is CARGGNEQFF. The CDR3 nucleotides read TGTGCCAGGGGGGGGAATGAGCAGTTCTTC. The full variable domain, in which reference TRBV14 and TRBJ2-1 provide the parts outside the CDR3, is EAGVTQFPSHSVIEKGQTVTLRCDPISGHDNLYWYRRVMGKEIKFLLHFVKESKQDESGMPNNRFLAERTGGTYSTLKVQPAELEDSGVYFCARGGNEQFFGPGTRLTVL.

This chain uses TRBV4-2 with TRBJ1-6; no definite D call. V dropped 3 bases and J dropped 5 bases, with 8 bases sitting between them. The germline gives CDR1 LGHNA, CDR2 YNFKEQ. The CDR3 covers 14 residues. The DNA of the CDR3 is TGTGCCAGCAGCCAGGAACGTGATAATTCACCCCTCCACTTT. It encodes CASSQERDNSPLHF.

CDR3 in amino acids: CASSEIGLAGDEQYF. CDR3 in DNA: TGTGCCAGCAGTGAGATTGGACTAGCGGGTGACGAGCAGTACTTC. The chain combines TRBV2 with TRBJ2-7; 11 nucleotides align to TRBD2. With 3 bases clipped from V and 5 bases from J, the junction kept 6 bases outside the gene matches. The CDR3 loop spans 15 amino acids. Germline loops: CDR1 SNHLY, CDR2 FYNNEI.